The T cell receptor (beta chain) under discussion was sequenced for a study of post-analysis software for immune sequencing data. Study results and caveats: Patients carried roughly five TRBV segments more frequently than controls did, and TRBV5-6, TRBV5-1 and TRBV20-1 were among them. Controls' normalized Chao1 diversity significantly exceeded that of multiple sclerosis patients. Strong co-clustering by F measure linked samples that shared a preparation batch.

Prepared TCR beta cDNA libraries contained unique molecular identifiers. Roughly 500,000 cDNA molecules were obtained per 1 to 10 million input T cells. TCRdb recomputed calls from the PCR reads with MiXCR, one row per CDR3 protein. The sample shows 450,000 to 700,000 distinct CDR3 sequences, about 40% of them seen only once. This clonotype was detected only a few times. Its target is not known. CDR1 and CDR2 (germline): DFQATT, SNEGSKA (reference sequence). V lost 1 base and J lost 1, with 11 bases in between. The CDR3 is 15 residues long. Sequencing used blood. The rearrangement links TRBV20-1 to TRBJ1-5; a possible D gene is TRBD1 (5 bases). This TCR came from a girl between 10 and 17 years old with multiple sclerosis. The CDR3 here is CSARVGGSSNQPQHF. In DNA form, the CDR3 reads TGCAGTGCTAGAGTGGGGGGATCAAGCAATCAGCCCCAGCATTTT.